Below, 16 T cell receptor beta chains from the same sample are listed, as sequenced in a study of lymphopenia after photon versus proton radiotherapy. Produced via immunoSEQ multiplex PCR; TCRdb's table is partial and in-frame only. This table has 25,000 to 30,000 clones, about 91% appearing once. The specimen was peripheral blood, collected from a patient treated with photon-based radiotherapy. All receptors derive from a man in his fifties or sixties with gastric cancer.

The CDR3 bases are TGTGCCAGCAGCTTAGTCCGGGGGGGGTTAGATACGCAGTATTTT. Amino acid sequence: CASSLVRGGLDTQYF. V usage is TRBV7-6 and J usage is TRBJ2-3; 8 bases align to TRBD2. The CDR3 is 15 amino acids. Germline-derived CDR1 and CDR2 are SGHVS and FNYEAQ. The V and J ends lost 1 base and 5 bases, in that order; junction bases with no gene match: 5.

This sequence joins TRBV19 and TRBJ1-2, with a tentative D call TRBD1 (5 bases). CDR1 and CDR2 (germline): LNHDA, SQIVND (reference sequence). The V and J ends lost 8 bases and 0 bases respectively, with 13 bases between them. The CDR3 is 14 amino acids. This CDR3 reads CASLPGGSNYGYTF. As DNA, the CDR3 is TGTGCCAGTCTACCGGGGGGATCTAACTATGGCTACACCTTC.

This chain uses TRBV5-8 with TRBJ1-5; no clear D gene. The CDR3 loop spans 15 amino acids. Germline CDR1 SGHTS, CDR2 YDEGEE. V lost 1 base, J lost 3 bases, and 11 bases lay in between. The CDR3 DNA is TGTGCCAGCAGCTTGAAGGGTGGGATCAATCAGCCCCAGCATTTT. The encoded protein is CASSLKGGINQPQHF.

The chain joins TRBV2 to TRBJ2-7; D unresolved. V lost 8 bases and J lost 3, with 8 bases in between. CDR1 is SNHLY, CDR2 FYNNEI, per germline. The CDR3 runs 11 residues. The CDR3: CASLVNYEQYV. CDR3 bases: TGTGCCAGCCTTGTCAACTACGAGCAGTACGTC.

This rearrangement joins TRBV6-1 to TRBJ2-3; D remains ambiguous. V lost 4 bases to trimming and J lost 0 bases, with 8 bases between them. Germline assignment: CDR1 MNHNS and CDR2 SASEGT. This CDR3 region has 14 residues. CDR3 sequence (DNA): TGTGCCAGCAGTGCGGGTTTTAGCACAGATACGCAGTATTTT. This codes for CASSAGFSTDTQYF.

The chain uses TRBV18 and TRBJ1-4; D is uncertain. The CDR3 is 11 residues long. The V end was cut by 5 bases, the J end by 5 bases, with 3 bases between. Per germline, CDR1 KGHSH and CDR2 LQKENI. The CDR3 reads CASSSNEKLFF. The CDR3 nucleotides read TGTGCCAGCTCAAGCAATGAAAAACTGTTTTTT.

The chain carries TRBV30 and TRBJ1-4; no clear D. CDR1 and CDR2 (germline): GTSNPN, SVGIG (reference sequence). Trimming took off 4 bases at V and 5 bases at J, with 8 bases between the two ends. The CDR3 consists of 12 residues. The CDR3 DNA is TGTGCCTGGAAATCCAGCAATGAAAAACTGTTTTTT. This codes for CAWKSSNEKLFF. The full variable domain, with the rest looked up from reference TRBV30 and TRBJ1-4, is SQTIHQWPATLVQPVGSPLSLECTVEGTSNPNLYWYRQAAGRGLQLLFYSVGIGQISSEVPQNLSASRPQDRQFILSSKKLLLSDSGFYLCAWKSSNEKLFFGSGTQLSVL.

The genes are TRBV13 and TRBJ2-5; 8 nucleotides line up with TRBD1. Germline loops: CDR1 PRHDT, CDR2 FYEKMQ (reference sequence). The CDR3 runs 13 residues. The J segment lost 4 bases and the V segment lost 4 bases, leaving 2 bases of the junction unmatched. Written as DNA, the CDR3 is TGTGCCAGCAGCTCTACAGGGGGAGAGACCCAGTACTTC. This gives the protein CASSSTGGETQYF.

The chain couples TRBV28 to TRBJ1-2, with D possibly matching TRBD1 (5 bases). The CDR3 consists of 12 residues. Germline V gene data show CDR1 as MDHEN and CDR2 as SYDVKM. Trimming took off 3 bases at V and 12 bases at J, with 14 bases between the two ends. The CDR3 here is CASSLGQVRNTF. The CDR3, as DNA: TGTGCCAGCAGTTTGGGGCAGGTCCGAAACACCTTC.

V usage is TRBV2 and J usage is TRBJ1-2; D call uncertain. The V gene lost 4 bases and the J gene lost 6 bases, with 21 bases spanning the gap. The CDR3 covers 16 residues. Germline V gene sequence: CDR1 SNHLY, CDR2 FYNNEI. The CDR3: CASSAQEVILKDGYTF. The CDR3 DNA reads as TGTGCCAGCAGTGCCCAGGAGGTCATCTTAAAGGATGGCTACACCTTC.

The V and J genes are TRBV11-2 and TRBJ2-5, with 8 bases that match TRBD1. The CDR3 covers 14 residues. Germline values: CDR1 SGHAT, CDR2 FQNNGV. V shed 3 bases and J 4 bases; nucleotides not matched to a gene: 4. The DNA for the CDR3 is TGTGCCAGCAGCTTCAGGGGGCGCTTAGAGACCCAGTACTTC. Translated: CASSFRGRLETQYF.

The V call is TRBV9, the J call TRBJ1-2; D gene ambiguous. The CDR3 has 14 amino acids. The germline V and J ends were trimmed by 0 bases and 4 bases, with 10 bases remaining between them. Per the germline V gene, CDR1 is SGDLS and CDR2 is YYNGEE. The CDR3 loop reads CASSVVSTGYGYTF. The CDR3 bases are TGTGCCAGCAGCGTAGTATCCACGGGCTATGGCTACACCTTC.

This chain connects TRBV7-9 to TRBJ1-1; 8 nucleotides line up with TRBD1. V gave up 3 bases and J gave up 8 bases; unmatched junction bases: 5. The CDR3 is 13 amino acids. Looked up from germline, CDR1 is SEHNR and CDR2 is FQNEAQ (reference sequence). The chain's CDR3 is CASSLDRDREAFF. The CDR3 DNA follows: TGTGCCAGCAGCTTGGACAGGGACAGAGAAGCTTTCTTT.

The CDR3 region is CASSSLGQGRETQYF. CDR3 in DNA: TGTGCCAGCAGCTCACTCGGACAGGGGAGAGAGACCCAGTACTTC. This rearrangement joins TRBV7-9 to TRBJ2-5; TRBD1 agrees at 9 bases. The junction had 7 bases not matched to a gene; V was cut back by 4 bases and J by 4 bases. This CDR3 has 15 amino acids. Germline V lookup: CDR1 SEHNR, CDR2 FQNEAQ (reference sequence).

V gene TRBV19 combines with J gene TRBJ1-4, with 9 bases matching TRBD1. Germline trimming cut 3 bases from V and 8 bases from J; bases unmatched to any gene: 7. Germline CDR1 reads LNHDA; CDR2 reads SQIVND (reference sequence). CDR3 length equals 15 residues. In DNA form, the CDR3 reads TGTGCCAGTAGTATGCCCGGACAGGGGAAGGAAAAACTGTTTTTT. It is translated as CASSMPGQGKEKLFF. Looking up the rest from reference TRBV19 and TRBJ1-4 gives the full variable domain: DGGITQSPKYLFRKEGQNVTLSCEQNLNHDAMYWYRQDPGQGLRLIYYSQIVNDFQKGDIAEGYSVSREKKESFPLTVTSAQKNPTAFYLCASSMPGQGKEKLFFGSGTQLSVL.

This chain uses TRBV6-1 with TRBJ2-7; no reliable D call. CDR1 is MNHNS, CDR2 SASEGT, per germline. Trimming stripped 6 bases from V and 0 bases from J, with 15 bases between. CDR3 length: 15 amino acids. The CDR3 region has the DNA TGTGCCAGCAGCCGCGGCGCCGATAGCTCCTACGAGCAGTACGTC. Translation: CASSRGADSSYEQYV.